One and the same sample provided the 9 T cell receptor beta chains below, sequenced in a study of somatic mutations in cytotoxic T cells in rheumatoid arthritis. Here immunoSEQ multiplex PCR was the method, and the copy in TCRdb shows in-frame clones only, minus some. Of 150 to 200 clones in the sample, 90% to 95% were seen once. The sequenced material came from CD4+ T cells sorted from synovial fluid. These receptors all stem from a woman between 18 and 29 years old with rheumatoid arthritis.

This sequence joins TRBV27 and TRBJ2-5; 12 positions match TRBD1. CDR1 and CDR2 (germline): MNHEY, SMNVEV (reference sequence). The CDR3 is 14 amino acids. Trimming at V came to 8 bases and at J to 4 bases, leaving 5 bases not matched to a gene. CDR3 sequence (DNA): TGTGCCAGCGGGGGACAGGGGGCTGGAGAGACCCAGTACTTC. It translates to CASGGQGAGETQYF.

The chain combines TRBV4-3 with TRBJ2-7; TRBD2 might be the D (6 bases). With 1 base removed from V and 7 bases from J, the gap between germline ends came to 11 bases. This CDR3 is built from 13 residues. Per germline, CDR1 LGHNA and CDR2 YSLEER. The CDR3 DNA follows: TGCGCCAGCAGCCAAGTACAGGCGGGGGAGCAGTACTTC. This gives the protein CASSQVQAGEQYF.

The gene calls are TRBV7-2 and TRBJ2-5; D not certain. TRBJ2-7 explains the end of the DNA better; the J call may be wrong. The CDR3 has 13 residues. Germline CDR1 and CDR2: SGHTA and FQGNSA. CDR3 DNA sequence: TGTGCCAGCAGTCTCCCCAGCGCCTACGAGCAGTACTTC. It encodes CASSLPSAYEQYF.

This clone was seen a few times. The CDR3 here is CATVEGGLTYNEQFF. Written as DNA, the CDR3 is TGTGCCACCGTAGAGGGAGGGCTCACCTACAATGAGCAGTTCTTC. V and J are TRBV28 and TRBJ2-1; 7 bases fit TRBD2. CDR1 and CDR2 from the germline V gene are MDHEN and SYDVKM. V gave up 10 bases and J gave up 2 bases; unmatched junction bases: 11. The CDR3 contains 15 residues.

The rearrangement joins TRBV27 to TRBJ2-1; 13 bases align to TRBD2. This CDR3 is built from 17 residues. V lost 5 bases, J lost 7 bases, and 11 bases stayed unmatched. Germline CDR1 reads MNHEY; CDR2 reads SMNVEV (reference sequence). Written as DNA, the CDR3 is TGTGCCAGCAGTCGCGCCCGGGGGACTAGCGGGGCGAATGAGCAGTTCTTC. It encodes CASSRARGTSGANEQFF.

The CDR3 protein is CASSLASGQGGGYTF. The CDR3 nucleotides read TGCGCCAGCAGCTTGGCCTCGGGACAGGGCGGAGGCTACACCTTC. The genes are TRBV5-1 and TRBJ1-2, with TRBD1 matching 9 bases. Germline loops: CDR1 SGHRS, CDR2 YFSETQ. The junction had 8 bases not matched to a gene; V was cut back by 0 bases and J by 8 bases. The CDR3 sequence is 15 residues long.

The chain uses TRBV19 and TRBJ1-4; 8 bases match TRBD1. Unmatched junction bases numbered 5, after V lost 4 bases and J lost 7 bases. The CDR3 runs to 14 residues. Germline CDR1 and CDR2: LNHDA and SQIVND (reference sequence). The CDR3: CASSKDRVTEKLFF. The CDR3, as DNA: TGTGCCAGTAGTAAGGACAGGGTCACTGAAAAACTGTTTTTT.

The CDR3 DNA sequence: TGCAGCGTTGTGGTATTTACAGGGTTTAAAGGCTACACCTTC. This sequence encodes CSVVVFTGFKGYTF. The chain recombines TRBV29-1 with TRBJ1-2; TRBD1 might be the D (6 bases). The CDR3 runs to 14 residues. Germline V gene sequence: CDR1 SQVTM, CDR2 ANQGSEA. V was cut by 4 bases and J by 8 bases, with 20 bases left in between. The full variable domain, with the rest looked up from reference TRBV29-1 and TRBJ1-2, is SAVISQKPSRDICQRGTSLTIQCQVDSQVTMMFWYRQQPGQSLTLIATANQGSEATYESGFVIDKFPISRPNLTFSTLTVSNMSPEDSSIYLCSVVVFTGFKGYTFGSGTRLTVV.

The V call is TRBV12-5, the J call TRBJ2-3; 8 nucleotides match TRBD1. This CDR3 is 16 amino acids long. With V trimmed by 1 base and J by 2 bases, 5 bases remained unmatched. Germline values: CDR1 LGHNT, CDR2 FRNRAP. The chain's CDR3 is CASGLALTGVTDTQYF. The CDR3 region has the DNA TGTGCTAGTGGTTTGGCCCTGACAGGGGTCACAGATACGCAGTATTTT.